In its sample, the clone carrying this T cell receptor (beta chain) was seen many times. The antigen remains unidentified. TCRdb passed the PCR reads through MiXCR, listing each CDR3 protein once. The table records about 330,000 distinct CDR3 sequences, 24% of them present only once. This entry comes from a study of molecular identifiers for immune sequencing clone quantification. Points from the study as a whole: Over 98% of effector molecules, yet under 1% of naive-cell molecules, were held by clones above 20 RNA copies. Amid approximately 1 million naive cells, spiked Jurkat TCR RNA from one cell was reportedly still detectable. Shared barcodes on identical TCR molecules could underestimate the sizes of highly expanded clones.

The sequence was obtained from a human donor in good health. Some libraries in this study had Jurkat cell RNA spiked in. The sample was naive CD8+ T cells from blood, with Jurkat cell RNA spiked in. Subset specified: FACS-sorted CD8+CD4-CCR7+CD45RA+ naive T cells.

CDR3 sequence (DNA): TGTGCCAGCAGTGAAGCGGGTGTATTAGACACAAATTCACCCCTCCACTTT. Its translation: CASSEAGVLDTNSPLHF. J is TRBJ1-6 and V is TRBV2, with D unresolved. V was pared by 0 bases and J by 7 bases, with 16 bases between. The CDR3 length is 17 residues. Germline CDR1 reads SNHLY; CDR2 reads FYNNEI.